A single sample gave rise to the 27 T cell receptor beta chains below, sequenced in a study of blood T cell repertoires in COVID-19. TCRdb keeps only in-frame clones here, not all; method: immunoSEQ multiplex PCR. Seen here are approximately 94,000 clones, about 77% observed once, and the top ten hold under 35%. The sample taken for sequencing was peripheral blood. The receptors stem from a man between 65 and 79 years old with active or convalescent COVID-19.

This chain connects TRBV7-2 to TRBJ2-7; 8 bases fit TRBD1. J was trimmed by 7 bases and V by 3 bases; bases with no gene match: 8. The CDR3 is 14 amino acids. Germline values: CDR1 SGHTA, CDR2 FQGNSA. CDR3 sequence: CASSFGTGPTEQYF. For the CDR3, the DNA is TGTGCCAGCAGCTTTGGGACAGGTCCAACGGAGCAGTACTTC.

The genes are TRBV6-1 and TRBJ1-5, with D tentatively TRBD1 (6 bases). The CDR3 sequence is 14 residues long. V was trimmed by 2 bases and J by 10 bases, leaving 15 bases between them. CDR1 is MNHNS, CDR2 SASEGT, per germline. The CDR3 DNA reads as TGTGCCAGCAGTGAACAGGACAGAACATACCCCCAGCATTTT. This codes for CASSEQDRTYPQHF.

The V call is TRBV15, the J call TRBJ2-5; 7 bases map to TRBD1. Germline CDR1 and CDR2: LNHNV and YYDKDF (reference sequence). The junction had 6 bases not matched to a gene; V was cut back by 0 bases and J by 5 bases. This CDR3 region has 15 residues. DNA for the CDR3: TGTGCCACCAGCAGAGATGAGGGGGCGAGGGAGACCCAGTACTTC. Translating gives CATSRDEGARETQYF.

The chain uses TRBV5-1 and TRBJ1-2, with TRBD1 matching over 7 bases. With 4 bases clipped from V and 2 bases from J, the junction kept 5 bases outside the gene matches. Germline lookup yields CDR1 SGHRS and CDR2 YFSETQ. This CDR3 contains 14 residues. As DNA, the CDR3 is TGCGCCAGCAGCAGAGCGGACAGGAACTATGGCTACACCTTC. Residues: CASSRADRNYGYTF.

The chain is built from TRBV25-1 and TRBJ2-7, with D uncertain. V lost 6 bases to trimming and J lost 1 base, with 10 bases between them. The CDR3 length is 13 residues. CDR1 and CDR2 (germline): MGHDK, SYGVNS. The CDR3 is CASRPPGSYEQYF. The CDR3 nucleotides read TGTGCCAGCAGGCCCCCAGGTTCCTACGAGCAGTACTTC.

V and J are TRBV4-1 and TRBJ2-3; D not certain. CDR1 is MGHRA and CDR2 is YSYEKL in the germline V gene. V was clipped by 1 base and J by 0 bases, with 11 bases between them. The CDR3 extends over 16 amino acids. CDR3 sequence (DNA): TGCGCCAGCAGCCAAGGCTCTGAGTCTAGCACAGATACGCAGTATTTT. It is translated as CASSQGSESSTDTQYF.

CDR3 coding DNA: TGTGCCAGCAGCACCCAGGAGCGGGGGACAGATACGCAGTATTTT. It specifies CASSTQERGTDTQYF. The chain uses TRBV28 and TRBJ2-3; 8 positions match TRBD2. Trimming removed 6 bases from V and 3 bases from J; junction bases left unmatched: 8. CDR1 is MDHEN, CDR2 SYDVKM, per germline. This CDR3 is 15 amino acids long.

This clone was counted between two and nine times. This chain connects TRBV24-1 to TRBJ1-2; D may be TRBD1 (5 bases). The CDR3 length is 16 residues. V lost 3 bases, J lost 4 bases, and 17 bases lay in between. Germline V gene sequence: CDR1 KGHDR, CDR2 SFDVKD. In nucleotides, the CDR3 is TGTGCCACCAGTGATGGGGTCACACAGGACACCTATGGCTACACCTTC. Its translation: CATSDGVTQDTYGYTF.

The V gene is TRBV3-1 (or the pseudogene TRBV3-2), the J gene TRBJ1-6; 7 bases fit TRBD1. Germline CDR1 is LGHDT and CDR2 is YNNKEL (reference sequence). After removal of 2 bases from V and 9 bases from J, the junction contained 4 bases not matched to a gene. The CDR3 consists of 14 residues. CDR3 loop: CASSQIRGSSPLHF. In DNA form, the CDR3 reads TGTGCCAGCAGCCAAATCAGGGGGTCTTCACCCCTCCACTTT.

V gene TRBV7-9 combines with J gene TRBJ1-6, with D maybe TRBD1 (6 bases). Looked up from germline, CDR1 is SEHNR and CDR2 is FQNEAQ (reference sequence). There are 15 residues in the CDR3. Trimming removed 4 bases at V and 1 base at J, with 8 bases between. The CDR3 sequence: CASSSQGSYNSPLHF. The CDR3 nucleotides are TGTGCCAGCAGCTCACAGGGTTCCTATAATTCACCCCTCCACTTT.

This chain joins TRBV5-1 and TRBJ2-1; 9 bases agree with TRBD1. The ends lost 0 bases at V and 7 bases at J; junction bases unmatched: 2. Germline CDR1 is SGHRS and CDR2 is YFSETQ. The CDR3 is made up of 14 amino acids. CDR3 residues: CASSLGTGVNEQFF. The CDR3 DNA reads TGCGCCAGCAGCTTGGGGACAGGGGTGAATGAGCAGTTCTTC.

V and J are TRBV28 and TRBJ2-6; possibly TRBD2 for D (6 bases). CDR1 is MDHEN and CDR2 is SYDVKM in the germline V gene. Deletions cut 6 bases from V and 0 bases from J, with 18 bases between. The CDR3 is made up of 18 amino acids. The CDR3: CASSLYLGLSSGANVLTF. The CDR3 region has the DNA TGTGCCAGCAGCCTTTATTTGGGACTGTCCTCTGGGGCCAACGTCCTGACTTTC.

CDR3 nucleotide sequence: TGTGCCAGCCAAGATCAGGTCTCTGGGGCCAACGTCCTGACTTTC. Translating it yields CASQDQVSGANVLTF. The V gene is TRBV6-6, the J gene TRBJ2-6; D is unclear. Trimming removed 8 bases at V and 0 bases at J, with 11 bases between. The CDR3 contains 15 residues. Germline V CDR1 and CDR2: MNHNY, SVGAGI (reference sequence).

The chain is built from TRBV12-3 or TRBV12-4 and TRBJ2-2; no clear D. V was clipped by 2 bases and J by 6 bases, with 7 bases between them. CDR3 length equals 13 residues. CDR3: CASSLPGAGELFF. The CDR3 bases are TGTGCCAGCAGTTTACCGGGTGCCGGGGAGCTGTTTTTT.

The V call is TRBV4-1, the J call TRBJ2-2; 11 bases align to TRBD1. The germline V gene has CDR1 MGHRA and CDR2 YSYEKL. The CDR3 contains 15 residues. Trimming cost V 4 bases and J 5 bases; bases outside gene matches: 3. The CDR3 coding sequence is TGCGCCAGCAGCCGAGGACAGGGGGCAACCGGGGAGCTGTTTTTT. Amino acids: CASSRGQGATGELFF.

The rearrangement uses TRBV24-1 and TRBJ2-1; D is perhaps TRBD1 (5 bases). The germline gives CDR1 KGHDR, CDR2 SFDVKD. The germline V and J ends were trimmed by 3 bases and 7 bases, with 15 bases remaining between them. This CDR3 comprises 15 residues. As DNA, the CDR3 is TGTGCCACCAGTGATGGGGCCCCTCATTGGAATGAGCAGTTCTTC. This encodes CATSDGAPHWNEQFF.

This sequence joins TRBV7-2 and TRBJ1-2; 9 bases are shared with TRBD1. The CDR3 is made up of 17 amino acids. From germline, CDR1 is SGHTA and CDR2 FQGNSA. V lost 0 bases, J lost 4 bases, and 9 bases stayed unmatched. The CDR3 protein is CASSLASRGQGSYGYTF. The CDR3 region has the DNA TGTGCCAGCAGCTTAGCAAGTCGGGGACAGGGTAGCTATGGCTACACCTTC.

This chain uses TRBV10-3 with TRBJ1-5; 9 bases are a match to TRBD1. The CDR3 length is 16 residues. Losses at the gene ends were 0 bases for V and 3 bases for J; bases not matched to a gene: 3. Germline V gene lookup returns CDR1 ENHRY and CDR2 SYGVKD. This chain's CDR3 is CAISESTGGLNQPQHF. Written as DNA, the CDR3 is TGTGCCATCAGTGAGTCAACAGGGGGCCTCAATCAGCCCCAGCATTTT.

The chain couples TRBV7-2 to TRBJ2-2, with D maybe TRBD2 (6 bases). Trimming took 1 base from V and 4 from J, leaving 13 bases between them. Germline values: CDR1 SGHTA, CDR2 FQGNSA. The CDR3 spans 16 residues. Written as DNA, the CDR3 is TGTGCCAGCAGCTTAGGGGGTAGCGGAAGCACCGGGGAGCTGTTTTTT. Its translation is CASSLGGSGSTGELFF.

As DNA, the CDR3 is TGTGCCAGCAGCTTAACAGCGGGGGGCGGAAACACCATATATTTT. Translation gives CASSLTAGGGNTIYF. This chain uses TRBV5-6 with TRBJ1-3; TRBD1 is a possible D gene (6 bases). Germline V CDR1 and CDR2: SGHDT, YYEEEE. There are 15 residues in the CDR3. V lost 2 bases and J 4 bases, leaving 13 bases between the germline ends.

The gene calls are TRBV5-8 and TRBJ2-1; a possible D gene is TRBD2 (6 bases). Per the germline V gene, CDR1 is SGHTS and CDR2 is YDEGEE. The CDR3 contains 11 residues. The ends were cut back, 10 bases at V and 7 bases at J, with 12 bases in the middle. Here the CDR3 reads CAFKRVNEQFF. The CDR3 DNA follows: TGTGCCTTCAAGCGGGTAAATGAGCAGTTCTTC.

The chain links TRBV24-1 to TRBJ1-5, with 9 bases lining up with TRBD1. The germline gives CDR1 KGHDR, CDR2 SFDVKD. The CDR3 loop spans 13 amino acids. V lost 9 bases to trimming and J lost 4 bases; unmatched junction nucleotides: 3. The CDR3 spells CATATGGNQPQHF. In nucleotides, the CDR3 is TGTGCCACCGCGACAGGGGGAAATCAGCCCCAGCATTTT.

For this clone: Other nucleotide sequences in the sample specify the same CDR3. The CDR3 here is CASSLSTVSYEQYF. The CDR3 DNA reads as TGTGCCAGCAGCTTATCGACAGTTTCCTACGAGCAGTACTTC. The chain uses TRBV7-2 and TRBJ2-7; D perhaps matches TRBD1 (5 bases). The CDR3 covers 14 residues. Germline values: CDR1 SGHTA, CDR2 FQGNSA. Trimming took 2 bases from V and 1 from J, leaving 9 bases between them.

The chain couples TRBV18 to TRBJ2-1, with D possibly TRBD2 on 5 matching bases. With 3 bases removed from V and 12 bases from J, the gap between germline ends came to 21 bases. The CDR3 extends over 15 amino acids. Germline CDR1 KGHSH, CDR2 LQKENI. CDR3 coding DNA: TGTGCCAGCTCACCTAATAGGGTGGAGGAACGTGGGCAGTTCTTC. Translating it yields CASSPNRVEERGQFF.

This clone has a handful of counts. The rearrangement uses TRBV2 and TRBJ2-5; TRBD1 might be the D (6 bases). This CDR3 comprises 12 residues. V lost 7 bases to trimming and J lost 7 bases, with 13 bases between them. Germline V gene data show CDR1 as SNHLY and CDR2 as FYNNEI. The CDR3 loop reads CASTRGPGTQYF. The CDR3 region has the DNA TGTGCCAGCACCAGGGGTCCGGGGACCCAGTACTTC.

By sample share, this clone is large. The sample contains more than one DNA sequence encoding this CDR3. The chain joins TRBV18 to TRBJ1-2, with D possibly being TRBD1 (5 bases). This CDR3 has 14 amino acids. The germline V gene has CDR1 KGHSH and CDR2 LQKENI. V lost 3 bases to trimming and J lost 5 bases, with 13 bases between them. The CDR3: CASSPGQGLYGYTF. In DNA form, the CDR3 reads TGTGCCAGCTCACCGGGTCAGGGTTTATATGGCTACACCTTC. The full variable domain, rest sourced from reference TRBV18 and TRBJ1-2, is NAGVMQNPRHLVRRRGQEARLRCSPMKGHSHVYWYRQLPEEGLKFMVYLQKENIIDESGMPKERFSAEFPKEGPSILRIQQVVRGDSAAYFCASSPGQGLYGYTFGSGTRLTVV.

The rearrangement uses TRBV27 and TRBJ2-1; 8 nucleotides line up with TRBD2. The CDR3 runs 16 residues. Losses at the gene ends were 1 base for V and 6 bases for J; bases not matched to a gene: 8. Germline assignment: CDR1 MNHEY and CDR2 SMNVEV (reference sequence). CDR3 amino acids: CASSLWSGGAVNEQFF. CDR3 nucleotides: TGTGCCAGCAGTTTATGGTCGGGGGGGGCCGTCAATGAGCAGTTCTTC.